This TCR beta chain was sequenced in a study of T cells after yellow fever vaccination. Overall study context: Where fractions had low cell numbers, libraries were prepared from them with the SMART-Seq v4 Ultra Low Input RNA kit. Study conclusions and caveats: Overall, a small share of clonotypes was seen in both CD4 and CD8 compartments. Post-booster repertoires contained most primary-vaccination clones again (roughly 96% CD4, 88% CD8).

This clonotype came up many times. Its antigen is undetermined. There are 15 residues in the CDR3. Germline V lookup: CDR1 MNHEY, CDR2 SVGAGI. The V end lost 2 bases, the J end lost 4 bases, and 14 bases lay between the germline ends. UMIs were added to TCR cDNA along with a universal primer site when it was made by 5'RACE template switching. In TCRdb, the 5' RACE reads were re-called with MiXCR into one record per CDR3 protein. The sample shows about 320,000 distinct CDR3 sequences, about 10% of them seen only once. The chain joins TRBV6-5 to TRBJ1-1; TRBD1 might be the D (6 bases). Sequences were derived from CD4+ T cells sorted from PBMCs, sampled 45 days after the yellow fever booster vaccination. This clonotype was obtained from a young man who received the YFV17D yellow fever vaccine. The CDR3 here is CASSYRSAGATEAFF. CDR3 DNA sequence: TGTGCCAGCAGTTACAGGTCGGCAGGGGCCACTGAAGCTTTCTTT.